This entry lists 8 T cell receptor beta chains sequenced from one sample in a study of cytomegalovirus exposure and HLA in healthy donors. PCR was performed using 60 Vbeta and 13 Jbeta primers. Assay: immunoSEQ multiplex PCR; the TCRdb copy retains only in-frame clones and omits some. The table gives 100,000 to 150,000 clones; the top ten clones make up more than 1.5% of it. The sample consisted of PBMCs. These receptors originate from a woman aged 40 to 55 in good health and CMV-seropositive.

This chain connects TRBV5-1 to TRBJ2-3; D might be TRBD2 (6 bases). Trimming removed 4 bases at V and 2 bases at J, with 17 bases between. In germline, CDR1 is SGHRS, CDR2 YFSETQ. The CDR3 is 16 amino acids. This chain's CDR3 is CASSPVFQRATDTQYF. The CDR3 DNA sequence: TGCGCCAGCAGCCCGGTTTTCCAGCGGGCCACAGATACGCAGTATTTT.

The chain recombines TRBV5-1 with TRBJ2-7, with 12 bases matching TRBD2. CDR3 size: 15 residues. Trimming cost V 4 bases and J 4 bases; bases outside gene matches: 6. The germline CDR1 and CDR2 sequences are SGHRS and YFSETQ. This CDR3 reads CASSRTTSGGYEQYF. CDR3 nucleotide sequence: TGCGCCAGCAGCCGAACTACTAGCGGGGGGTACGAGCAGTACTTC.

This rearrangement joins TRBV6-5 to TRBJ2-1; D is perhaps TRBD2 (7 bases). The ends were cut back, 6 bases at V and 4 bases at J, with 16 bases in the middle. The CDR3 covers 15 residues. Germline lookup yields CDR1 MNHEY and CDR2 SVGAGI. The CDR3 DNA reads TGTGCCAGCAGCCGAGGGAGGGGGGGGTACAATGAGCAGTTCTTC. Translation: CASSRGRGGYNEQFF.

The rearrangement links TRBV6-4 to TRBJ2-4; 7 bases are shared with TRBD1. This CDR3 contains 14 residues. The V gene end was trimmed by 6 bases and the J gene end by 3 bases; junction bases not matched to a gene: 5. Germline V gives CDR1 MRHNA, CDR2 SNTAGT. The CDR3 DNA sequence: TGTGCCAGCAGCGAAGGGGGCTACAAAAACATTCAGTACTTC. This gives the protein CASSEGGYKNIQYF.

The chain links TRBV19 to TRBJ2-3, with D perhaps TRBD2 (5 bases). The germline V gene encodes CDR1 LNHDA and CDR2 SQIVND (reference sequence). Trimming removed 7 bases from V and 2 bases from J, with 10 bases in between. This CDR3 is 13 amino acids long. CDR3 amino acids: CASIGDVTDTQYF. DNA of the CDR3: TGTGCCAGTATCGGGGATGTCACAGATACGCAGTATTTT.

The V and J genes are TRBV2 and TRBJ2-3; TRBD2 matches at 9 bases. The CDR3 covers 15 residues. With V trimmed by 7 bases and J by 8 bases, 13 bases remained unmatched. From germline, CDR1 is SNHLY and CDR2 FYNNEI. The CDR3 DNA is TGTGCCAGCACTGAGACTAGCGGCCCCTCGGGTACGCAGTATTTT. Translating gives CASTETSGPSGTQYF.

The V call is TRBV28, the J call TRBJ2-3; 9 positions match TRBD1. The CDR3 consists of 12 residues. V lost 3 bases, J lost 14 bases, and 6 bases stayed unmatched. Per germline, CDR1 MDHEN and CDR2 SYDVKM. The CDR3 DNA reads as TGTGCCAGCAGTTTTGTCGGACAGGGGCTGTATTTT. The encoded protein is CASSFVGQGLYF.

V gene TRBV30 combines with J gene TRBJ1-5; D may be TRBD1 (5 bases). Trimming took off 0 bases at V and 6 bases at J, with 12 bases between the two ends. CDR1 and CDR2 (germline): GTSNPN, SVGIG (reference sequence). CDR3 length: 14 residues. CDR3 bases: TGTGCCTGGAGTGTGTCAGGGAGGGGTCAGCCCCAGCATTTT. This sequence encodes CAWSVSGRGQPQHF.